This TCR beta chain was sequenced in a study of memory CD4+ T cells and cytomegalovirus serostatus. In the study overall: Healthy Belgian adult donors included roughly ten CMV-positive and 24 CMV-negative people. General study points: About two fifths of the roughly 160 known CMV-associated TCRbeta sequences appeared in CD4+ memory.

This clone has only one observation. The antigen remains unidentified. Single viable CD3+CD4+CD8-CD45RO+ cells were sorted as the memory CD4+ T cells. The trim removed 1 base at V and 2 bases at J, leaving 8 bases unmatched. The CDR3 runs 17 residues. Germline lookup yields CDR1 SGHRS and CDR2 YFSETQ. Here immunoSEQ multiplex PCR was the method, and the copy in TCRdb shows in-frame clones only, minus some. The table shows approximately 44,000 clones, with about 80% occurring only once. This receptor was obtained from an adult in good health and CMV-seronegative. What was sequenced was memory CD4+ T cells from blood. The chain joins TRBV5-1 to TRBJ2-2, with 7 bases identical to TRBD1. The CDR3 nucleotides are TGCGCCAGCAGCTTGTGGCAGGGACAGTCAAACACCGGGGAGCTGTTTTTT. This gives the protein CASSLWQGQSNTGELFF.